A single sample gave rise to the 5 T cell receptor beta chains below, sequenced in a study of T-cell reconstitution after alpha-beta-depleted transplantation in children (dated by TCRdb to the mid-2010s). The sample's treatment or condition, from its label and the paper: allogeneic hematopoietic cell transplantation with graft depleted of TCRalphabeta T cells and CD19 B cells. The method was PCR. The reads were generated on an Illumina HiSeq 2500. TCR library preparation used molecular barcoding, with unique molecular identifiers applied to normalize quantification of the TCRbeta repertoire. TCRdb applied fastp at Q25 and MiXCR to the public reads, then kept only in-frame beta chains. Rows are combined by CDR3 protein, so each entry shows the most common genes and DNA. The sample table lists under 850,000 distinct CDR3 sequences, 13% of them with a count of one. Clones ranked in the top ten supply roughly 0.77% of the sample.

The sample was PBMCs, taken before TCRalphabeta/CD19-depleted stem cell transplant. These receptors were collected from a girl aged 2 to 9 with congenital amegakaryocytic thrombocytopenia, due to receive a stem cell transplant.

This clonotype has more than one count but fewer than ten. V is TRBV4-1 and J is TRBJ1-4; D may be TRBD1 (5 bases). The V end lost 5 bases, the J end lost 2 bases, and 12 bases lay between the germline ends. The CDR3 has 15 amino acids. Germline assignment: CDR1 MGHRA and CDR2 YSYEKL. CDR3 in DNA: TGCGCCAGCAGCAACGATCGGGGGACTAATGAAAAACTGTTTTTT. Translated: CASSNDRGTNEKLFF.

The chain combines TRBV5-4 with TRBJ2-2; TRBD1 aligns across 9 bases. This CDR3 contains 17 residues. The germline V gene encodes CDR1 SGHNT and CDR2 YYREEE (reference sequence). V shed 1 base, J shed 6 bases, and the junction held 10 bases outside the gene matches. The CDR3 loop reads CASSLPGQGLVAGELFF. The CDR3 region has the DNA TGTGCCAGCAGCTTGCCGGGACAGGGTCTAGTCGCCGGGGAGCTGTTTTTT.

This clonotype was picked up many times. The rearrangement links TRBV15 to TRBJ2-7; D perhaps matches TRBD2 (5 bases). The V end was cut by 0 bases, the J end by 4 bases, with 16 bases between. The V gene's germline CDR1 is LNHNV and CDR2 YYDKDF (reference sequence). The CDR3 is 16 amino acids. The DNA of the CDR3 is TGTGCCACCAGCAGAGATCACAGCGGCGGATTTTACGAGCAGTACTTC. Translation: CATSRDHSGGFYEQYF.

With respect to this clonotype: The junction and the germline gene differ at one end; a read error may be behind it. This chain links TRBV10-3 with TRBJ2-1; TRBD1 matches at 9 bases. Germline assignment: CDR1 ENHRY and CDR2 SYGVKD. The CDR3 runs to 17 residues. CDR3 in amino acids: CANSRRVGQGTDNEQFF. The CDR3 coding sequence is TGTGCCAACAGTCGGCGGGTCGGACAGGGGACGGACAATGAGCAGTTCTTC.

This clonotype came up a few times. The chain carries TRBV4-1 and TRBJ1-2, with D uncertain. The CDR3 contains 14 residues. The V gene lost 0 bases and the J gene lost 7 bases, with 12 bases spanning the gap. The germline CDR1 and CDR2 sequences are MGHRA and YSYEKL. The CDR3 spells CASSQDPPGSGYTF. The DNA for the CDR3 is TGCGCCAGCAGCCAAGACCCGCCCGGTTCTGGCTACACCTTC.